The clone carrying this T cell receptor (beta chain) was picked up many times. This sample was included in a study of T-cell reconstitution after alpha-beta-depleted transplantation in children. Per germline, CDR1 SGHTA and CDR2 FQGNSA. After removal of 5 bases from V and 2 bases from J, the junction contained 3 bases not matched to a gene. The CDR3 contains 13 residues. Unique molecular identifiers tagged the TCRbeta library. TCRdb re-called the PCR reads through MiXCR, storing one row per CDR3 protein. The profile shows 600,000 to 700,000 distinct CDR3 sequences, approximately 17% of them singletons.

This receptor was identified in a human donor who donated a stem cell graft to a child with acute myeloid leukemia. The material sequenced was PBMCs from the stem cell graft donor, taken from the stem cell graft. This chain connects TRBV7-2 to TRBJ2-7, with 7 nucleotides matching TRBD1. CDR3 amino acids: CASSEGQTYEQYF. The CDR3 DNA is TGTGCCAGCAGCGAGGGACAGACCTACGAGCAGTACTTC.